Included here is one T cell receptor (beta chain) sequence, with context. No antigen is known for it. The source of the sample is a study of OX40 agonist ivuxolimab in advanced cancers. Overall study context: Ivuxolimab, which patients received intravenously every 2 weeks, was dosed at 0.01 to 10 mg/kg. Under the entry rules, prior anti-PD-1, anti-PD-L1 or anti-CTLA-4 therapy was allowed, and about 40% had some. Those enrolled were 82.7% male, with a mean age of about 60 years and ages from about 20 to 80.

Profiling relied on immunoSEQ multiplex PCR, and the TCRdb table lists in-frame clones only, not all of them. The data hold under 150,000 clones, with roughly nine tenths observed a single time. Findings and limits, study-wide: Expanded clones belonging to CD8+ T cells outnumbered, on average, those of CD4+.

Germline loops: CDR1 SGHAT, CDR2 FQNNGV. Losses at the gene ends were 0 bases for V and 2 bases for J; bases not matched to a gene: 8. The CDR3 consists of 17 residues. This receptor was taken from an adult with an advanced solid tumor such as melanoma, head and neck, liver or kidney cancer. The sample here was CD4+ or CD8+ T cells sorted from blood, taken in a trial of the OX40 agonist ivuxolimab. The chain uses TRBV11-2 and TRBJ2-5; 8 nucleotides match TRBD2. In DNA form, the CDR3 reads TGTGCCAGCAGCTTAGAGTGGGCTAGCGGGCCTCAAGAGACCCAGTACTTC. It codes for CASSLEWASGPQETQYF.